In this sample, the clone carrying this T cell receptor beta chain turned up many times. The CDR3 spans 15 residues. Trimming stripped 1 base from V and 3 bases from J, with 13 bases between. CDR1 and CDR2 from the germline V gene are MGHDK and SYGVNS. This entry belongs to a study of Graves' ophthalmopathy and Graves' hyperthyroidism. Amplified material comprised TCR beta CDR3 regions derived from RNA transcripts. An initial RT-PCR round employing HTBI primers preceded a second-round multiplex PCR. One entry per CDR3 protein, called by TCRdb with MiXCR from the multiplex PCR reads. Seen here are 680,000 or so distinct CDR3 sequences, about a fifth observed once, and the top ten hold roughly 6.9%.

This sequence originates from a woman between 18 and 29 years old with stable Graves' hyperthyroidism. Some clones in this sample may be carry-over from other donors' samples. Sequencing used peripheral blood. The rearrangement links TRBV25-1 to TRBJ2-7; perhaps TRBD2 as D (6 bases). CDR3 protein: CASSEWGSGFYEQYF. The CDR3 coding sequence is TGTGCCAGCAGTGAATGGGGTAGCGGCTTCTACGAGCAGTACTTC.